Following are 32 T cell receptor beta chains from one sample sequenced in a study of blood T cell repertoires in COVID-19. Only in-frame clones appear in the TCRdb table, and some are missing; sequencing was by immunoSEQ multiplex PCR. The profile covers approximately 240,000 clones, with 80% to 95% appearing a single time and over 0.65% taken by the ten largest. What was sequenced was peripheral blood. All receptors derive from a man aged 25-40 years with COVID-19, enrolled during active disease.

The V gene is TRBV27, the J gene TRBJ1-6, with 8 positions matching TRBD1. The V gene end was trimmed by 4 bases and the J gene end by 10 bases; junction bases not matched to a gene: 9. From germline, CDR1 is MNHEY and CDR2 SMNVEV (reference sequence). This CDR3 contains 15 residues. The CDR3 DNA reads TGTGCCAGCAGTTCCTACGGACAGGGTTCCTCACCCCTCCACTTT. It codes for CASSSYGQGSSPLHF.

As to this clone: In the same sample, other DNA sequences code for this CDR3. The chain combines TRBV29-1 with TRBJ1-3; D is possibly TRBD1 (5 bases). V lost 6 bases and J lost 0, with 12 bases in between. Germline loops: CDR1 SQVTM, CDR2 ANQGSEA. This CDR3 spans 14 amino acids. CDR3 sequence reads: CSVRDSLSGNTIYF. Here the CDR3 DNA reads TGCAGCGTCCGAGACAGCCTCTCTGGAAACACCATATATTTT.

The chain has TRBV11-2 and TRBJ1-1, with D maybe TRBD1 (5 bases). Trimming cost V 0 bases and J 4 bases, with 6 bases left between them. Looked up from germline, CDR1 is SGHAT and CDR2 is FQNNGV. The CDR3 sequence is 13 residues long. The chain's CDR3 is CASSLEGPTEAFF. Written as DNA, the CDR3 is TGTGCCAGCAGCTTAGAGGGGCCCACTGAAGCTTTCTTT.

The chain links TRBV21-1 to TRBJ1-2; no check of the table's D call, TRBD1, against the DNA was made. TRBV21-1 counts as a pseudogene. There are 14 residues in the CDR3. CDR3 nucleotide sequence: TGTGCCAGCAGGGACAGGGGGCGAGACAATGGCTACACCTTC. The encoded protein is CASRDRGRDNGYTF.

The gene calls are TRBV30 and TRBJ2-1, with 10 bases that match TRBD2. V trimming: 3 bases; J trimming: 9 bases; junction bases outside the gene matches: 11. CDR1 is GTSNPN, CDR2 SVGIG, per germline (reference sequence). CDR3 length equals 15 residues. The CDR3 loop reads CAWSLSGGVTGEQFF. CDR3 DNA sequence: TGTGCCTGGAGCTTAAGCGGGGGGGTAACCGGTGAGCAGTTCTTC.

This rearrangement joins TRBV3-1 (or the pseudogene TRBV3-2) to TRBJ1-3; unclear D gene. V lost 0 bases to trimming and J lost 5 bases, with 14 bases between them. This CDR3 is 16 amino acids long. From germline, CDR1 is LGHDT and CDR2 YNNKEL (reference sequence). CDR3 nucleotide sequence: TGTGCCAGCAGCCAAGAAACTGGGATCGGGAGAAACACCATATATTTT. Its translation: CASSQETGIGRNTIYF.

The CDR3 bases are TGTGCCAGCAGTTTGGGGACAAACTACGAGCAGTACTTC. Amino acid sequence: CASSLGTNYEQYF. The J gene is TRBJ2-7, the V gene TRBV12-3 or TRBV12-4; a weak D match, TRBD1 (6 bases). Trimming left V 3 bases short and J 3 bases short, with 9 bases between. CDR3 length equals 13 residues.

V gene TRBV5-1 combines with J gene TRBJ1-2, with TRBD1 matching over 11 bases. CDR1 and CDR2 (germline): SGHRS, YFSETQ. V dropped 3 bases and J dropped 8; count of bases not matched to a gene: 3. CDR3 length: 13 amino acids. CDR3 sequence (DNA): TGCGCCAGCAGCTGGACAGGGGGCCGAGGCTACACCTTC. Its protein is CASSWTGGRGYTF.

CDR3 in amino acids: CASRGQEPYEQYF. The CDR3 nucleotides are TGTGCCAGCAGGGGACAGGAACCCTACGAGCAGTACTTC. The rearrangement links TRBV6-5 to TRBJ2-7; TRBD1 agrees at 8 bases. V was pared by 6 bases and J by 2 bases, with 3 bases of the junction left unmatched. This CDR3 region has 13 residues. CDR1 is MNHEY and CDR2 is SVGAGI in the germline V gene.

V gene TRBV21-1 combines with J gene TRBJ1-2. TRBV21-1 has pseudogene status. CDR3 length equals 16 residues. For the CDR3, the DNA is TGTGCCAGCAGCAAAACCGGTCACGTCGTCACCTATGGCTACACCTTC. It yields the protein CASSKTGHVVTYGYTF.

This CDR3 is CASSMALGGDTIYF. Here the CDR3 DNA reads TGTGCCAGTAGTATGGCACTCGGCGGGGACACCATATATTTT. The chain has TRBV19 and TRBJ1-3; D not certain. From germline, CDR1 is LNHDA and CDR2 SQIVND (reference sequence). CDR3 length equals 14 residues. With 3 bases removed from V and 8 bases from J, the gap between germline ends came to 14 bases.

J is TRBJ1-6 and V is TRBV2; TRBD1 might be the D (6 bases). This CDR3 spans 14 amino acids. V was shortened by 6 bases and J by 9 bases, with 15 bases between the two germline ends. The germline gives CDR1 SNHLY, CDR2 FYNNEI. The CDR3 region is CASSSQGWGSPLHF. The CDR3 DNA follows: TGTGCCAGCAGCTCCCAGGGGTGGGGTTCACCCCTCCACTTT.

This clone was seen just once. The rearrangement uses TRBV7-9 and TRBJ2-1, with TRBD2 matching over 9 bases. The V gene end was trimmed by 1 base and the J gene end by 4 bases; junction bases not matched to a gene: 2. Germline V gives CDR1 SEHNR, CDR2 FQNEAQ (reference sequence). The CDR3 is 15 amino acids. In nucleotides, the CDR3 is TGTGCCAGCAGCTTAGATAGCGGGGGTTACAATGAGCAGTTCTTC. Its translation: CASSLDSGGYNEQFF.

The chain couples TRBV2 to TRBJ1-5; TRBD1 matches 9 bases. Germline trimming cut 6 bases from V and 4 bases from J; bases unmatched to any gene: 4. Looked up from germline, CDR1 is SNHLY and CDR2 is FYNNEI. The CDR3 sequence is 14 residues long. This CDR3 reads CASSQGQGNQPQHF. Here the CDR3 DNA reads TGTGCCAGCAGCCAGGGACAGGGAAATCAGCCCCAGCATTTT.

The chain is built from TRBV5-6 and TRBJ2-5; D remains unclear. CDR1 and CDR2 (germline): SGHDT, YYEEEE. CDR3 length: 15 residues. Between the trimmed V and J ends, which lost 0 bases and 0 bases, there was a span of 9 bases. CDR3 sequence: CASSLVAVYQETQYF. The CDR3 DNA follows: TGTGCCAGCAGCTTGGTCGCGGTGTACCAAGAGACCCAGTACTTC.

The rearrangement links TRBV27 to TRBJ2-7; 9 nucleotides match TRBD1. Per germline, CDR1 MNHEY and CDR2 SMNVEV (reference sequence). This CDR3 region has 14 residues. V shed 1 base, J shed 6 bases, and the junction held 4 bases outside the gene matches. Written as DNA, the CDR3 is TGTGCCAGCAGTTTATGGGACAGGGCGTCCGAGCAGTACTTC. As protein: CASSLWDRASEQYF.

J is TRBJ2-1 and V is TRBV7-6; TRBD2 matches at 7 bases. CDR1 is SGHVS and CDR2 is FNYEAQ in the germline V gene. After removal of 0 bases from V and 5 bases from J, the junction contained 7 bases not matched to a gene. The CDR3 extends over 16 amino acids. The CDR3 DNA is TGTGCCAGCAGCTTAGCGCTAGCGGTCAACGACAATGAGCAGTTCTTC. Translating it yields CASSLALAVNDNEQFF.

This clone appeared a single time. The chain is built from TRBV5-1 and TRBJ2-7; no clear D. This CDR3 region has 15 residues. The V gene lost 0 bases and the J gene lost 5 bases, with 15 bases spanning the gap. Germline V gene lookup returns CDR1 SGHRS and CDR2 YFSETQ. In DNA form, the CDR3 reads TGCGCCAGCAGCTTGGTCGGCGGTGGTAAGGACGAGCAGTACTTC. The encoded protein is CASSLVGGGKDEQYF.

V gene TRBV19 combines with J gene TRBJ2-4, with D possibly matching TRBD2 (6 bases). The CDR3 covers 18 residues. CDR1 is LNHDA, CDR2 SQIVND, per germline (reference sequence). V shed 7 bases and J shed 2 bases, with 24 bases lying between them. CDR3 region: CASTGIPEGRLTKNIQYF. In nucleotides, the CDR3 is TGTGCCAGTACTGGGATTCCGGAGGGTCGATTGACCAAAAACATTCAGTACTTC. Using reference TRBV19 and TRBJ2-4 for the parts outside the CDR3, the full variable domain is DGGITQSPKYLFRKEGQNVTLSCEQNLNHDAMYWYRQDPGQGLRLIYYSQIVNDFQKGDIAEGYSVSREKKESFPLTVTSAQKNPTAFYLCASTGIPEGRLTKNIQYFGAGTRLSVL.

V is TRBV19 and J is TRBJ1-5; D gene unclear. CDR1 is LNHDA, CDR2 SQIVND, per germline (reference sequence). The V gene lost 3 bases and the J gene lost 10 bases, with 13 bases spanning the gap. This CDR3 is 13 amino acids long. The CDR3 nucleotides are TGTGCCAGTAGTATCCGACGGGTCTATCCCCAGCATTTT. It yields the protein CASSIRRVYPQHF. The full variable domain, in which reference TRBV19 and TRBJ1-5 provide the parts outside the CDR3, is DGGITQSPKYLFRKEGQNVTLSCEQNLNHDAMYWYRQDPGQGLRLIYYSQIVNDFQKGDIAEGYSVSREKKESFPLTVTSAQKNPTAFYLCASSIRRVYPQHFGDGTRLSIL.

This clone was detected once. The chain joins TRBV24-1 to TRBJ2-5; 7 nucleotides match TRBD2. The germline V gene has CDR1 KGHDR and CDR2 SFDVKD. The CDR3 extends over 15 amino acids. J gave up 5 bases and V 6 bases, and 11 bases lay outside the gene matches. CDR3 sequence reads: CATSSAEGRDETQYF. The CDR3 DNA reads TGTGCCACCAGTTCGGCGGAGGGGAGGGACGAGACCCAGTACTTC.

This rearrangement joins TRBV14 to TRBJ2-1, with 12 bases lining up with TRBD2. The CDR3 has 15 residues. CDR1 and CDR2 from the germline V gene are SGHDN and FVKESK. V dropped 3 bases and J dropped 3; count of bases not matched to a gene: 0. CDR3 bases: TGTGCCAGCAGCCAGACTAGCGGGGGCTACAATGAGCAGTTCTTC. Protein sequence: CASSQTSGGYNEQFF.

The chain is built from TRBV20-1 and TRBJ1-2; D uncertain. CDR1 DFQATT and CDR2 SNEGSKA come from the germline V gene (reference sequence). V lost 3 bases, J lost 4 bases, and 9 bases lay in between. CDR3 length equals 12 residues. CDR3 DNA: TGCAGTGCTAGTACGGGGTTCTATGGCTACACCTTC. Its translation: CSASTGFYGYTF.

A word on this clone: The same CDR3 arises from other DNA sequences in this sample as well. This sequence joins TRBV12-3 or TRBV12-4 and TRBJ1-1; D gene unclear. The CDR3 runs 12 residues. V was clipped by 5 bases and J by 4 bases, with 8 bases between them. The CDR3 sequence is CASSTRGTEAFF. CDR3 in DNA: TGTGCCAGCAGTACTCGAGGCACTGAAGCTTTCTTT.

Worth noting for this clone: A read error is likely, as this CDR3 ends without the conserved phenylalanine or tryptophan. It is unclear where the CDR3 begins or ends on the DNA, so no DNA is shown, and the CDR3 is as TCRdb lists it. V is TRBV10-1 and J is TRBJ2-3; the D call of TRBD1 is as the table states it, not checked on the DNA. The CDR3 is made up of 8 amino acids, end residues included. CDR1 is WNHNN, CDR2 SYGVQD, per germline (reference sequence). CDR3 protein: CARPHRVS.

The V and J genes are TRBV5-1 and TRBJ2-2, with TRBD1 matching over 8 bases. Unmatched junction bases numbered 6, after V lost 4 bases and J lost 4 bases. Germline assignment: CDR1 SGHRS and CDR2 YFSETQ. CDR3 size: 15 residues. CDR3 amino acids: CASSTLDRGTGELFF. The CDR3 region has the DNA TGCGCCAGCAGCACTCTAGACAGGGGCACCGGGGAGCTGTTTTTT.

The CDR3 DNA sequence: TGCGCCAGCAGCTTCTCGACAGGAGCAAATAATTCACCCCTCCACTTT. This sequence encodes CASSFSTGANNSPLHF. The rearrangement uses TRBV5-1 and TRBJ1-6; perhaps TRBD1 as D (6 bases). Trimming removed 2 bases from V and 5 bases from J, with 14 bases in between. This CDR3 has 16 residues. Germline CDR1 is SGHRS and CDR2 is YFSETQ.

The chain uses TRBV6-1 and TRBJ1-1; no reliable D call. The length of the CDR3 is 14 residues. Germline V gene sequence: CDR1 MNHNS, CDR2 SASEGT. The V end lost 1 base, the J end lost 0 bases, and 6 bases lay between the germline ends. The CDR3 loop is CASSEVGVNTEAFF. DNA for the CDR3: TGTGCCAGCAGTGAAGTCGGGGTGAACACTGAAGCTTTCTTT.

The CDR3 bases are TGCAGCGTTGTGGACAGCCCTGGAAACACCATATATTTT. Translating it yields CSVVDSPGNTIYF. The genes are TRBV29-1 and TRBJ1-3, with D perhaps TRBD1 (6 bases). CDR1 is SQVTM and CDR2 is ANQGSEA in the germline V gene. V lost 4 bases to trimming and J lost 2 bases, with 9 bases between them. The length of the CDR3 is 13 residues.

This sequence joins TRBV29-1 and TRBJ2-7, with 7 bases aligning to TRBD1. The junction had 11 bases not matched to a gene; V was cut back by 1 base and J by 2 bases. Germline CDR1 is SQVTM and CDR2 is ANQGSEA. This CDR3 region has 16 residues. In DNA, the CDR3 is TGCAGCGTTGAAGGGGGCCCAGGGGGAACCCCCTACGAGCAGTACTTC. It specifies CSVEGGPGGTPYEQYF.

The chain carries TRBV7-9 and TRBJ2-2, with 7 bases identical to TRBD1. J was trimmed by 3 bases and V by 6 bases; bases with no gene match: 10. Germline V gene sequence: CDR1 SEHNR, CDR2 FQNEAQ (reference sequence). CDR3 length: 16 residues. Written as DNA, the CDR3 is TGTGCCAGCAGATCACGACAGGGCCCCGACACCGGGGAGCTGTTTTTT. The encoded protein is CASRSRQGPDTGELFF.

The chain has TRBV29-1 and TRBJ2-1, with TRBD1 matching over 9 bases. J lost 8 bases, V lost 7 bases, and 9 bases had no gene match. Looked up from germline, CDR1 is SQVTM and CDR2 is ANQGSEA. This CDR3 is 13 amino acids long. The chain's CDR3 is CSGDRALGDEQFF. Written as DNA, the CDR3 is TGCAGCGGGGACAGGGCATTAGGGGATGAGCAGTTCTTC.